This section outlines one TCR beta chain sequence together with its context. The entry originates in a study of blood T cell repertoires in COVID-19. The wider study: The study drew acute and convalescent COVID-19 samples from the United States, Italy and Spain. The analysed material was cDNA or gDNA that came from T cells, B-cell-depleted T cells, or PBMCs.

The V end was cut by 2 bases, the J end by 8 bases, with 16 bases between. The germline gives CDR1 SGHNT, CDR2 YYREEE (reference sequence). The CDR3 runs 14 residues. It was during active infection that Seattle patients were enrolled and then longitudinally followed. Study processing details: For nucleated cells, counts were estimated from reference gene primer amplification. Method: immunoSEQ multiplex PCR; TCRdb's copy keeps in-frame clones and lacks some. The V and J calls and clone size were taken over from that table, and D and trimming were inferred from the DNA. This repertoire shows 300,000 to 350,000 clones, about nine tenths found once; its top ten account for 6% to 8.5%.

The V and J genes are TRBV5-4 and TRBJ1-2; D ambiguous. Sequencing was carried out using peripheral blood. This sequence was found in a woman between 70 and 85 years old with COVID-19, enrolled during active disease. CDR3 region: CASSFKGGGEGYTF. The CDR3 bases are TGTGCCAGCAGCTTCAAAGGAGGTGGAGAGGGCTACACCTTC.